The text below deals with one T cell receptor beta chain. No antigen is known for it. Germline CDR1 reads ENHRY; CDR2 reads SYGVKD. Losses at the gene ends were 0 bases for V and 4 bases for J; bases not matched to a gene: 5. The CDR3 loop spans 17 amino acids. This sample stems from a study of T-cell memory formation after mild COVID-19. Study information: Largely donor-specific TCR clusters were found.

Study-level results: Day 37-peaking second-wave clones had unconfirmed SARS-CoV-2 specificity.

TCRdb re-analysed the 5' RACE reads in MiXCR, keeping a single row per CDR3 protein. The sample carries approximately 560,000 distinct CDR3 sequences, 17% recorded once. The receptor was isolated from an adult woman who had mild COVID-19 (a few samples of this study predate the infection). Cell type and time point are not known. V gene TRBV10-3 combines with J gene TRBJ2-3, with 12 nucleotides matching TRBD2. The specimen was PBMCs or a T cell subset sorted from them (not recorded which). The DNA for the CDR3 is TGTGCCATCAGTGAGTCGAGACTAGCGGGAGTTGCAGATACGCAGTATTTT. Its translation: CAISESRLAGVADTQYF.